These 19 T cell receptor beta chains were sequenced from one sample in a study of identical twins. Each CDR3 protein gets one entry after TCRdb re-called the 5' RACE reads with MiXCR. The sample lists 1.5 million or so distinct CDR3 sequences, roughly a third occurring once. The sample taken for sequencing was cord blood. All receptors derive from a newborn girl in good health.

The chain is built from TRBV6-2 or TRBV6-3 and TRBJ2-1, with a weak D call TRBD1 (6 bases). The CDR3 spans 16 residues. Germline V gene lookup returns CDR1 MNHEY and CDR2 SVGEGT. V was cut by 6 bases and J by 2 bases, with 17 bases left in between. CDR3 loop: CASSRGGEEPYNEQFF. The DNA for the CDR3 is TGTGCCAGCAGCAGGGGCGGAGAGGAGCCCTACAATGAGCAGTTCTTC.

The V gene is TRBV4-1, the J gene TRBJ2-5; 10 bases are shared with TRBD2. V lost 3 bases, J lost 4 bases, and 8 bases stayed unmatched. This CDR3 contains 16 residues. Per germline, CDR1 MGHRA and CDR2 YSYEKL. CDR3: CASSHSPSGRGETQYF. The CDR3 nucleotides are TGCGCCAGCAGCCATTCCCCTAGCGGGAGAGGAGAGACCCAGTACTTC.

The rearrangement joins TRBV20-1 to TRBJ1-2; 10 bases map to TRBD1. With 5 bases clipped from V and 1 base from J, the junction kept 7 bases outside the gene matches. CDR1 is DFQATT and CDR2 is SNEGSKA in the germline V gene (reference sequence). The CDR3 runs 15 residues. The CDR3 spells CSAGETGGFNYGYTF. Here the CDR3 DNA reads TGCAGTGCTGGGGAGACAGGGGGCTTTAACTATGGCTACACCTTC.

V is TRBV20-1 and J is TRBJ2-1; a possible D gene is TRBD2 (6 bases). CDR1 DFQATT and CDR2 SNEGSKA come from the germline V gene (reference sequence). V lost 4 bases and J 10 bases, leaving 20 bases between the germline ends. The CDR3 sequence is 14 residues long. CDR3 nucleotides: TGCAGTGCTAAGAGGGCGGGGAGGTCCTACGAGCAGTTCTTC. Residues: CSAKRAGRSYEQFF.

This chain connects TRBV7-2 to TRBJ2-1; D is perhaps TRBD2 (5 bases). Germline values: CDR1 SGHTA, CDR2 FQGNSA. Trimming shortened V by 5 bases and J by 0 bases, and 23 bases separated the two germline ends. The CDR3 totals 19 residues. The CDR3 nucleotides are TGTGCCAGCAGCCTTCGGGTCGGGATCCTAGGAAGCTCCTACAATGAGCAGTTCTTC. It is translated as CASSLRVGILGSSYNEQFF. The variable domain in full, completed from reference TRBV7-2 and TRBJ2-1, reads GAGVSQSPSNKVTEKGKDVELRCDPISGHTALYWYRQSLGQGLEFLIYFQGNSAPDKSGLPSDRFSAERTGGSVSTLTIQRTQQEDSAVYLCASSLRVGILGSSYNEQFFGPGTRLTVL.

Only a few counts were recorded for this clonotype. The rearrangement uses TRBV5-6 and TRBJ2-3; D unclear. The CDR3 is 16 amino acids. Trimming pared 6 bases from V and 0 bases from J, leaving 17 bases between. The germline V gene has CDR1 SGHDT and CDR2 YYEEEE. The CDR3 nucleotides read TGTGCCAGCACCCTCCGTGTCTTCCCTAGCACAGATACGCAGTATTTT. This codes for CASTLRVFPSTDTQYF.

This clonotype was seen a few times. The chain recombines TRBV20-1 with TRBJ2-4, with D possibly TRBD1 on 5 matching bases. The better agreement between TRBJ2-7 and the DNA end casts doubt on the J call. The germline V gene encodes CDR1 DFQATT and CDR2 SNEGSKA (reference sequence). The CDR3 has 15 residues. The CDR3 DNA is TGCAGTGCTAGAATTTTGGGGCAGATACCTTACGAGCAGTACTTC. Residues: CSARILGQIPYEQYF.

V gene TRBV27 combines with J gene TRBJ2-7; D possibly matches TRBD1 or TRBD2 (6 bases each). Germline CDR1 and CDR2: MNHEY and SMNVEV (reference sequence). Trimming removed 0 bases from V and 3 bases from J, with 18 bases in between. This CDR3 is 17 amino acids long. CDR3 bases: TGTGCCAGCAGTTTATCGGGGTCGGGGGCCCCAAACTACGAGCAGTACTTC. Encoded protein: CASSLSGSGAPNYEQYF.

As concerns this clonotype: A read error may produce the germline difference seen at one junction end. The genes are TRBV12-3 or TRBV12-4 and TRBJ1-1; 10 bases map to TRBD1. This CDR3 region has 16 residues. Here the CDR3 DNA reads TGTGCCGGCAGTTTTTGGGACAGGGGCATGAACACTGAAGCTTTCTTT. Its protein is CAGSFWDRGMNTEAFF.

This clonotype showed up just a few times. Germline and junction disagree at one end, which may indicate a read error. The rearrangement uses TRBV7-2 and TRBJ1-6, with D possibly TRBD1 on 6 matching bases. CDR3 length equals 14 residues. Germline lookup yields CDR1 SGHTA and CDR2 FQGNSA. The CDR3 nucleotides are TGTGCCAGCAGACTCAGACAGGCTAATTCACCCCCCCACTTT. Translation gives CASRLRQANSPPHF. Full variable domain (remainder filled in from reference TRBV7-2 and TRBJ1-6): GAGVSQSPSNKVTEKGKDVELRCDPISGHTALYWYRQSLGQGLEFLIYFQGNSAPDKSGLPSDRFSAERTGGSVSTLTIQRTQQEDSAVYLCASRLRQANSPPHFGNGTRLTVT.

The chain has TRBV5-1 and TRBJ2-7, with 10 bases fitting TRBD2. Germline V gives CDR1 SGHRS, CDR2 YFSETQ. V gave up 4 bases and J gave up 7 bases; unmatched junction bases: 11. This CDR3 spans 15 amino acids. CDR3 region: CASSGLAGVQNEQYF. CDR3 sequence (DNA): TGCGCCAGCAGCGGGCTAGCGGGAGTTCAAAATGAGCAGTACTTC.

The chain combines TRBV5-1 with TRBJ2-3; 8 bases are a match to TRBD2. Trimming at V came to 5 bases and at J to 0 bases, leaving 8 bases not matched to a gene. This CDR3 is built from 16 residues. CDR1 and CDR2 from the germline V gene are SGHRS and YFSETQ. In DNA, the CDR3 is TGCGCCAGCAGTCATCGCAGCGGGGGAAGCACAGATACGCAGTATTTT. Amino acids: CASSHRSGGSTDTQYF.

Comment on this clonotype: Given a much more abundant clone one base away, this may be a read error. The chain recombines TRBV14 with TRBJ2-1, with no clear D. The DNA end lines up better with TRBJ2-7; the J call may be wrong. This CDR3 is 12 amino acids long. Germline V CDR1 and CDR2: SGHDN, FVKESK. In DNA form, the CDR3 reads TGTGCCGGCAGCCAAGTTCGTACGGAGCAGTACTTC. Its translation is CAGSQVRTEQYF.

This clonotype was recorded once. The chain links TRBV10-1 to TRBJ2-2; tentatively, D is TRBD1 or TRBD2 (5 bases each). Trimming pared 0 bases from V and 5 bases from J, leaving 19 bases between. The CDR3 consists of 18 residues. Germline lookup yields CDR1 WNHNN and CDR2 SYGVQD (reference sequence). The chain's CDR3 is CASSESNRGVRRTGELFF. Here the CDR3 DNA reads TGCGCCAGCAGTGAGTCCAACCGAGGGGTCCGGCGGACCGGGGAGCTGTTTTTT.

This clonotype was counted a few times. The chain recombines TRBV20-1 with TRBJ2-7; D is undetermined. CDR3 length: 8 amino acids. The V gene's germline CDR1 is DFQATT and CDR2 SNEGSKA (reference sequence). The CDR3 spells CSGDGQYF. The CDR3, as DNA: TGCAGCGGTGATGGGCAGTACTTC.

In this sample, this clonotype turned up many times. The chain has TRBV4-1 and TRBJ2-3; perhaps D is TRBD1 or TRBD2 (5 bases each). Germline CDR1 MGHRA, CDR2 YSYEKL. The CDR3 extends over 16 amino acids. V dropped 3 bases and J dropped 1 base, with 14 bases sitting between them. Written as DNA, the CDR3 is TGCGCCAGCAGCCACGGGACCCAAAAGGGCACAGATACGCAGTATTTT. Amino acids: CASSHGTQKGTDTQYF.

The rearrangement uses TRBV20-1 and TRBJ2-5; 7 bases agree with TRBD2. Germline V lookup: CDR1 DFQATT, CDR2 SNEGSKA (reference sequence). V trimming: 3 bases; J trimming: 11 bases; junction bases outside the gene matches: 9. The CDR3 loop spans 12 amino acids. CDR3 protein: CSASQAGLLQYF. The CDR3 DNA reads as TGCAGTGCTAGCCAAGCGGGACTCCTACAGTACTTC.

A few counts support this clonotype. The CDR3 spells CSARAPLLYNSPLHF. The CDR3 bases are TGCAGTGCTAGAGCCCCGTTGCTATATAATTCACCCCTCCACTTT. This rearrangement joins TRBV20-1 to TRBJ1-6; D call uncertain. Germline CDR1 DFQATT, CDR2 SNEGSKA (reference sequence). V lost 1 base and J lost 4, with 11 bases in between. The length of the CDR3 is 15 residues.

DNA for the CDR3: TGTGCCAGCAGTTGTGGCAGGGCGCCGCAAGGTAATGAAAAACTGTTTTTT. It is translated as CASSCGRAPQGNEKLFF. V and J are TRBV6-5 and TRBJ1-4, with a possible D match to TRBD1 (5 bases). Germline CDR1 reads MNHEY; CDR2 reads SVGAGI. The V end lost 4 bases, the J end lost 4 bases, and 19 bases lay between the germline ends. The CDR3 length is 17 residues.